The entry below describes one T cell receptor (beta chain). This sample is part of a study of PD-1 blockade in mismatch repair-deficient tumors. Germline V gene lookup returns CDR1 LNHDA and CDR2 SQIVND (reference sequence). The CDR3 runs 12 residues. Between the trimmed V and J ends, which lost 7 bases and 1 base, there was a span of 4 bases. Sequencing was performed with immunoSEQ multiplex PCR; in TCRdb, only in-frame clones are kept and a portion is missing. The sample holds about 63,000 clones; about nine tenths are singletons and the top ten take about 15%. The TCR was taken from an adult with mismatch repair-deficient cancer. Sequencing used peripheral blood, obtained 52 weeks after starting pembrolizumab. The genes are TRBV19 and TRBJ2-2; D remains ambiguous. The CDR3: CASTMNTGELFF. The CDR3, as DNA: TGTGCCAGTACAATGAACACCGGGGAGCTGTTTTTT.